One sample yielded the 19 T cell receptor beta chains listed below, sequenced in a study of blood T cell repertoires in COVID-19. Libraries were prepared by immunoSEQ multiplex PCR; TCRdb keeps only in-frame clonotypes and omits some of them. The table lists tens of thousands of clones, about 80% of them singletons, with around 17% in the top ten. Sequenced sample: peripheral blood. The receptors were gathered from a human donor in a cohort sampled during active COVID-19.

The V and J genes are TRBV21-1 and TRBJ2-7; the table gives TRBD2 as D, unverified against the DNA. TRBV21-1 is an annotated pseudogene. The CDR3 totals 12 residues. DNA for the CDR3: TGTGCCAGCAGCGCCCGGGTCTACGAGCAGTACTTC. This translates into CASSARVYEQYF.

The chain combines TRBV4-2 with TRBJ1-4; 9 nucleotides agree with TRBD1. The V gene end was trimmed by 4 bases and the J gene end by 8 bases; junction bases not matched to a gene: 14. The germline V gene encodes CDR1 LGHNA and CDR2 YNFKEQ. The CDR3 has 17 residues. The CDR3 sequence is CASSRARIGTGSEKLFF. In nucleotides, the CDR3 is TGTGCCAGCAGCCGAGCGAGGATAGGGACAGGGAGCGAAAAACTGTTTTTT.

This chain uses TRBV5-1 with TRBJ2-7, with a weak D call TRBD2 (6 bases). V was pared by 4 bases and J by 0 bases, with 20 bases between. This CDR3 spans 17 amino acids. Germline V gene data show CDR1 as SGHRS and CDR2 as YFSETQ. The DNA for the CDR3 is TGCGCCAGCAGCCACACTCCGGGGGAAGTCGGCTCCTACGAGCAGTACTTC. Amino acid sequence: CASSHTPGEVGSYEQYF.

The rearrangement joins TRBV4-2 to TRBJ2-1, with D possibly TRBD2 on 5 matching bases. The germline V and J ends were trimmed by 3 bases and 5 bases, with 11 bases remaining between them. The germline CDR1 and CDR2 sequences are LGHNA and YNFKEQ. This CDR3 spans 14 amino acids. The CDR3: CASSHSWRNNEQFF. The DNA of the CDR3 is TGTGCCAGCAGCCACTCTTGGAGGAACAATGAGCAGTTCTTC.

The chain carries TRBV24-1 and TRBJ2-7; D is uncertain. V lost 3 bases, J lost 6 bases, and 8 bases lay in between. The CDR3 has 12 amino acids. Germline V gene data show CDR1 as KGHDR and CDR2 as SFDVKD. DNA of the CDR3: TGTGCCACCAGTGATCCGGTCGGCGAGCAGTACTTC. Protein: CATSDPVGEQYF.

The J gene is TRBJ2-7, the V gene TRBV5-1; 8 bases map to TRBD2. Looked up from germline, CDR1 is SGHRS and CDR2 is YFSETQ. V shed 4 bases, J shed 7 bases, and the junction held 16 bases outside the gene matches. CDR3 length: 16 residues. The CDR3 region is CASSPVGREGQGEQYF. CDR3 nucleotide sequence: TGCGCCAGCAGCCCCGTAGGTCGGGAGGGCCAGGGAGAGCAGTACTTC.

The chain joins TRBV6-5 to TRBJ2-7; D is possibly TRBD2 (6 bases). V shed 2 bases and J shed 4 bases, with 9 bases lying between them. Per germline, CDR1 MNHEY and CDR2 SVGAGI. This CDR3 region has 13 residues. CDR3 coding DNA: TGTGCCAGCAGTTACCAACGGGAGTACGAGCAGTACTTC. Its translation is CASSYQREYEQYF.

V usage is TRBV3-1 (or the pseudogene TRBV3-2) and J usage is TRBJ2-3, with D maybe TRBD1 (5 bases). Between the trimmed V and J ends, which lost 5 bases and 2 bases, there was a span of 11 bases. The CDR3 runs 14 residues. Germline V CDR1 and CDR2: LGHDT, YNNKEL (reference sequence). CDR3 sequence (DNA): TGTGCCAGCAGCGTAGACAGCTACACAGATACGCAGTATTTT. It yields the protein CASSVDSYTDTQYF.

The rearrangement uses TRBV5-6 and TRBJ2-1, with 9 bases aligning to TRBD2. CDR1 and CDR2 from the germline V gene are SGHDT and YYEEEE. CDR3 size: 16 residues. V was clipped by 0 bases and J by 0 bases; unmatched bases: 1. The CDR3 sequence: CASSLGLAASYNEQFF. CDR3 nucleotides: TGTGCCAGCAGCTTGGGACTAGCGGCCTCCTACAATGAGCAGTTCTTC. Full variable domain (remainder filled in from reference TRBV5-6 and TRBJ2-1): DAGVTQSPTHLIKTRGQQVTLRCSPKSGHDTVSWYQQALGQGPQFIFQYYEEEERQRGNFPDRFSGHQFPNYSSELNVNALLLGDSALYLCASSLGLAASYNEQFFGPGTRLTVL.

V usage is TRBV5-1 and J usage is TRBJ2-6, with D uncertain. Germline V gene sequence: CDR1 SGHRS, CDR2 YFSETQ. Trimming shortened V by 4 bases and J by 0 bases, and 8 bases separated the two germline ends. This CDR3 is built from 15 residues. The CDR3 here is CASSMSNSGANVLTF. For the CDR3, the DNA is TGCGCCAGCAGCATGTCTAACTCTGGGGCCAACGTCCTGACTTTC. The complete variable domain, with remaining parts taken from reference TRBV5-1 and TRBJ2-6, reads KAGVTQTPRYLIKTRGQQVTLSCSPISGHRSVSWYQQTPGQGLQFLFEYFSETQRNKGNFPGRFSGRQFSNSRSEMNVSTLELGDSALYLCASSMSNSGANVLTFGAGSRLTVL.

This clone was recorded once. V is TRBV6-1 and J is TRBJ1-1, with no clear D. V lost 1 base and J 10 bases, leaving 10 bases between the germline ends. The CDR3 runs to 12 residues. The germline gives CDR1 MNHNS, CDR2 SASEGT. CDR3 coding DNA: TGTGCCAGCAGTGAAGGTAGATTCGGAGCTTTCTTT. It yields the protein CASSEGRFGAFF.

V is TRBV7-2 and J is TRBJ1-4, with D tentatively TRBD1 (6 bases). Trimming cost V 1 base and J 7 bases, with 13 bases left between them. CDR1 is SGHTA, CDR2 FQGNSA, per germline. The CDR3 covers 15 residues. As DNA, the CDR3 is TGTGCCAGCAGCTTAGACGGGGGGGGCACTGAAAAACTGTTTTTT. Encoded protein: CASSLDGGGTEKLFF.

The genes are TRBV2 and TRBJ1-6; possible D gene TRBD1, 5 bases. The V gene's germline CDR1 is SNHLY and CDR2 FYNNEI. Trimming cost V 8 bases and J 4 bases, with 9 bases left between them. The CDR3 is 13 residues long. The CDR3 is CASRAGYNSPLHF. The CDR3 nucleotides are TGTGCCAGCCGGGCAGGGTATAATTCACCCCTCCACTTT.

The chain employs TRBV12-3 or TRBV12-4 and TRBJ1-6; tentatively, D is TRBD1 (6 bases). The CDR3 extends over 13 amino acids. V gave up 5 bases and J gave up 9 bases, with 11 bases separating them. The CDR3 nucleotides are TGTGCCAGCAGTGGGAGGGGGGCTTCACCCCTCCACTTT. Translation: CASSGRGASPLHF.

This clone has more than one count but fewer than ten. The rearrangement uses TRBV12-1 and TRBJ2-7; the table's D call, TRBD1, has no DNA check behind it. TRBV12-1 is marked as a pseudogene. This CDR3 is 14 amino acids long. CDR3 sequence: CASSSADRLYEQYF. The DNA for the CDR3 is TGTGCCAGCAGCTCGGCGGACAGGCTTTACGAGCAGTACTTC.

The rearrangement joins TRBV25-1 to TRBJ1-1; D not certain. The CDR3 length is 13 residues. Trimming removed 5 bases from V and 11 bases from J, with 18 bases in between. Germline CDR1 reads MGHDK; CDR2 reads SYGVNS. This chain's CDR3 is CASSSWGGHEAFF. Here the CDR3 DNA reads TGTGCCAGCAGTTCCTGGGGAGGGCACGAGGCTTTCTTT. Full variable domain (remainder filled in from reference TRBV25-1 and TRBJ1-1): EADIYQTPRYLVIGTGKKITLECSQTMGHDKMYWYQQDPGMELHLIHYSYGVNSTEKGDLSSESTVSRIRTEHFPLTLESARPSHTSQYLCASSSWGGHEAFFGQGTRLTVV.

The gene calls are TRBV19 and TRBJ1-4, with TRBD1 matching over 12 bases. V dropped 11 bases and J dropped 4; count of bases not matched to a gene: 14. CDR3 length equals 17 residues. Germline CDR1 and CDR2: LNHDA and SQIVND (reference sequence). CDR3 residues: CASQVGQGAHINEKLFF. DNA of the CDR3: TGTGCCTCACAAGTGGGACAGGGGGCCCACATTAATGAAAAACTGTTTTTT. Full variable domain (missing parts from reference TRBV19 and TRBJ1-4): DGGITQSPKYLFRKEGQNVTLSCEQNLNHDAMYWYRQDPGQGLRLIYYSQIVNDFQKGDIAEGYSVSREKKESFPLTVTSAQKNPTAFYLCASQVGQGAHINEKLFFGSGTQLSVL.

This clone is a singleton in its sample. The chain recombines TRBV30 with TRBJ2-1; 8 positions match TRBD2. The CDR3 has 12 residues. V shed 2 bases, J shed 10 bases, and the junction held 4 bases outside the gene matches. CDR1 is GTSNPN and CDR2 is SVGIG in the germline V gene (reference sequence). CDR3 in DNA: TGTGCCTGGAGTCGGGGGGGCACCGAGCAGTTCTTC. Its protein product is CAWSRGGTEQFF.

The gene calls are TRBV7-9 and TRBJ1-1, with D maybe TRBD1 (5 bases). V was cut by 2 bases and J by 7 bases, with 11 bases left in between. Germline CDR1 SEHNR, CDR2 FQNEAQ (reference sequence). This CDR3 has 13 residues. In DNA form, the CDR3 reads TGTGCCAGCAGCTTATTAGCCCAGGGTGAAGCTTTCTTT. Translated, it gives CASSLLAQGEAFF.